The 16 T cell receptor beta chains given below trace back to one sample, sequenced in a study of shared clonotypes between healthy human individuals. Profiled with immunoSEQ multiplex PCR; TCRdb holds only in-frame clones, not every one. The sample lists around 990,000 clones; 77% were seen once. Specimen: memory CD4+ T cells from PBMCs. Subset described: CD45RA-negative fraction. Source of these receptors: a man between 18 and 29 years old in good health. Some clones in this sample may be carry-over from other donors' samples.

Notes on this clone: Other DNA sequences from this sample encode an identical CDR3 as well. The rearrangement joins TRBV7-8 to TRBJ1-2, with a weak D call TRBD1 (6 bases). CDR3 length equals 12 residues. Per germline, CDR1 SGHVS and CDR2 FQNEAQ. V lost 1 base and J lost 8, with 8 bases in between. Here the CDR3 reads CASSLVGGGYTF. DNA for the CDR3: TGTGCCAGCAGCTTAGTGGGGGGCGGCTACACCTTC.

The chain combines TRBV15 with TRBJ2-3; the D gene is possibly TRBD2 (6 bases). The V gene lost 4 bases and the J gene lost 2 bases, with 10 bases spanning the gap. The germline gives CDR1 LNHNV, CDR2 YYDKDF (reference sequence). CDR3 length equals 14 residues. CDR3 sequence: CATSTGLITDTQYF. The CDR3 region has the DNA TGTGCCACCAGCACGGGACTTATCACAGATACGCAGTATTTT.

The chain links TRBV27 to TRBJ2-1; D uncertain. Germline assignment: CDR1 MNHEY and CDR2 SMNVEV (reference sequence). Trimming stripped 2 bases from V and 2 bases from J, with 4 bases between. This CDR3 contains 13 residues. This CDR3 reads CASSLKAYNEQFF. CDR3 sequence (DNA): TGTGCCAGCAGTTTAAAGGCCTACAATGAGCAGTTCTTC.

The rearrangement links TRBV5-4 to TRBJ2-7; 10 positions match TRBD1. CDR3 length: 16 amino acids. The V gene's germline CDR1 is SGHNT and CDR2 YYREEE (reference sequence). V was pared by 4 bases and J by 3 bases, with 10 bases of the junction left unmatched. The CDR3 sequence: CASSPTPGQGSYEQYF. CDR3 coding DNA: TGTGCCAGCAGCCCAACACCGGGACAGGGGAGCTACGAGCAGTACTTC.

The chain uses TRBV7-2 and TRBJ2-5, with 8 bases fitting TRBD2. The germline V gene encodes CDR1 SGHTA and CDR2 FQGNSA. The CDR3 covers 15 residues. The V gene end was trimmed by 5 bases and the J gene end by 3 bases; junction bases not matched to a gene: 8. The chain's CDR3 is CASSPAGGRKETQYF. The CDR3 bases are TGTGCCAGCAGCCCGGCGGGCGGGAGGAAAGAGACCCAGTACTTC.

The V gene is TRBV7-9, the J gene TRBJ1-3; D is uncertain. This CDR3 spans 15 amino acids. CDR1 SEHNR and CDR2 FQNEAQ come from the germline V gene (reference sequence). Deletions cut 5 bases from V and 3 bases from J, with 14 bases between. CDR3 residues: CASSPGRAVGNTIYF. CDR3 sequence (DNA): TGTGCCAGCAGCCCCGGACGTGCGGTTGGAAACACCATATATTTT.

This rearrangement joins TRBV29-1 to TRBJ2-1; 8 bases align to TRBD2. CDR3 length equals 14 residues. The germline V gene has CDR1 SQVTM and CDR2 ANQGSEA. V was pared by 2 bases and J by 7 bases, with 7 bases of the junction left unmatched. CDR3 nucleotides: TGCAGCGTTGAACGCAGCGGGAGACTAAATGAGCAGTTCTTC. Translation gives CSVERSGRLNEQFF.

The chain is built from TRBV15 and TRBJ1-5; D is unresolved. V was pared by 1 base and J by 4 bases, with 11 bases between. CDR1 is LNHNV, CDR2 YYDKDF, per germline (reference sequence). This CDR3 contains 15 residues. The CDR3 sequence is CATSRGPGTNQPQHF. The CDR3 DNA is TGTGCCACCAGCAGAGGACCAGGTACTAATCAGCCCCAGCATTTT.

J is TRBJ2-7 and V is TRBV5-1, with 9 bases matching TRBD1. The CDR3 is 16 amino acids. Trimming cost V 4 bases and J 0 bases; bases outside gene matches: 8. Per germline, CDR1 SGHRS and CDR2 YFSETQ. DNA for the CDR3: TGCGCCAGCAGCCCTGGAGGGACAGGGACCTCCTACGAGCAGTACTTC. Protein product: CASSPGGTGTSYEQYF. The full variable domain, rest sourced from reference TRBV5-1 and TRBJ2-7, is KAGVTQTPRYLIKTRGQQVTLSCSPISGHRSVSWYQQTPGQGLQFLFEYFSETQRNKGNFPGRFSGRQFSNSRSEMNVSTLELGDSALYLCASSPGGTGTSYEQYFGPGTRLTVT.

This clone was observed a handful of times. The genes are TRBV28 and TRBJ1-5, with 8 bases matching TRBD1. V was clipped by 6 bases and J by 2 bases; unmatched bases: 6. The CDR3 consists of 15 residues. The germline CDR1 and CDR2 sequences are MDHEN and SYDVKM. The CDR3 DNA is TGTGCCAGCAGACTCCTGGGACAGGGCAATCAGCCCCAGCATTTT. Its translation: CASRLLGQGNQPQHF.

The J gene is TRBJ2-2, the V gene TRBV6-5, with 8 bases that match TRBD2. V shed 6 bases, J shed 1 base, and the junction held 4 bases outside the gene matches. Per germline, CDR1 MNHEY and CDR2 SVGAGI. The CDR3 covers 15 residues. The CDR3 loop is CASRTLAVNTGELFF. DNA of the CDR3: TGTGCCAGCAGGACACTAGCGGTGAACACCGGGGAGCTGTTTTTT.

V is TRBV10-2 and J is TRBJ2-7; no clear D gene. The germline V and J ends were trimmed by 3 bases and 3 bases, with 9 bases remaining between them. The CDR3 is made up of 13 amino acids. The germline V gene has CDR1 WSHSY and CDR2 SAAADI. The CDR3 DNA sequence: TGCGCCAGCAGTGAAAGGCTGTACTACGAGCAGTACTTC. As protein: CASSERLYYEQYF.

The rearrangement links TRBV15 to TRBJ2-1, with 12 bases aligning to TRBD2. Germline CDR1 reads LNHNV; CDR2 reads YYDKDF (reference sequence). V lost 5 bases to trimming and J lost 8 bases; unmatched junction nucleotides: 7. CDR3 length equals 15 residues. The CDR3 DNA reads TGTGCCACCAGCGATGGACTAGCGGGAAGTTATGAGCAGTTCTTC. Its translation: CATSDGLAGSYEQFF.

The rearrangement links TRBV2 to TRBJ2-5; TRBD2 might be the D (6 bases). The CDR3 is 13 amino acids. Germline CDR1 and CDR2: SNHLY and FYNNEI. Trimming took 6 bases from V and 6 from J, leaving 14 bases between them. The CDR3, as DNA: TGTGCCAGCAGGGGGCCGGGGGTCAAGACCCAGTACTTC. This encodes CASRGPGVKTQYF.

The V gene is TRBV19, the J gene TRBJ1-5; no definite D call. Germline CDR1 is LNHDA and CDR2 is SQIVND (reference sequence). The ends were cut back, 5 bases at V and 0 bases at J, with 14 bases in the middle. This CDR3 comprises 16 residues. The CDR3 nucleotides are TGTGCCAGTAGTCCGGTCTCGCCCTATAGCAATCAGCCCCAGCATTTT. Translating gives CASSPVSPYSNQPQHF.

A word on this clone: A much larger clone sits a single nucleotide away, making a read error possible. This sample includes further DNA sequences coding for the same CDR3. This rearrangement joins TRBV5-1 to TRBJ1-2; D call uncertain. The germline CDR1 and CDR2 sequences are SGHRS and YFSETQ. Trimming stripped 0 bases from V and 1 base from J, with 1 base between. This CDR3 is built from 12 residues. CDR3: CASSLGNYGYTF. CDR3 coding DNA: TGCGCCAGCAGCTTGGGTAACTATGGCTACACCTTC.